The clone carrying this TCR beta chain showed up just once. Its cognate antigen is unknown. Germline V gene lookup returns CDR1 SGHDN and CDR2 FVKESK. This CDR3 is built from 16 residues. Trimming left V 0 bases short and J 4 bases short, with 15 bases between. This record comes from a study of PD-1 blockade in classical Hodgkin lymphoma. The wider study: Nivolumab was given intravenously to patients at 3 mg/kg every 2 weeks.

Every patient had relapsed following autologous stem cell transplantation, and cohorts differed in brentuximab vedotin exposure. Sequencing used immunoSEQ multiplex PCR; TCRdb keeps in-frame clones, though not all of them. The profile shows 75,000 to 100,000 clones, over 80% of them singletons. Whole-study findings and limits: Repertoire differences have undefined causes, possibly disease activity or prior therapy. Nivolumab initiated under 1 year post-ASCT led to patient exclusion.

This material consisted of peripheral blood mononuclear cells (PBMCs), taken at baseline. This receptor was identified in a human donor with classical Hodgkin lymphoma. This rearrangement joins TRBV14 to TRBJ1-2, with a tentative D call TRBD1 (6 bases). The DNA for the CDR3 is TGTGCCAGCAGCCAAGATCACCTCCGGACAGTCTATGGCTACACCTTC. It translates to CASSQDHLRTVYGYTF.